The entry below describes one TCR beta chain. This sample is drawn from a study of technical replicates of blood from several donors. The CDR3 runs to 15 residues. Unmatched junction bases numbered 4, after V lost 1 base and J lost 5 bases. Per the germline V gene, CDR1 is MGHRA and CDR2 is YSYEKL. Here immunoSEQ multiplex PCR was the method, and the copy in TCRdb shows in-frame clones only, minus some. The sample has some 70,000 clones; roughly 95% are singletons. The chain couples TRBV4-1 to TRBJ1-4; 7 nucleotides match TRBD1. The sample comprised T cells isolated from PBMCs. The TCR comes from a human donor in good health. CDR3 in amino acids: CASSQVDRENEKLFF. The CDR3 region has the DNA TGCGCCAGCAGCCAAGTTGACAGGGAGAATGAAAAACTGTTTTTT.